This T cell receptor (beta chain) was identified in a study of blood T cell repertoires in COVID-19. About the study: Collection of acute and convalescent COVID-19 samples took place in the United States, Italy and Spain. PBMCs, B-cell-depleted T cells, or T cells were the source of the cDNA or gDNA that made up the material.

The CDR3 consists of 11 residues. Per germline, CDR1 LGHNA and CDR2 YNFKEQ. V gave up 3 bases and J gave up 6 bases, with 5 bases separating them. As handled by the study authors: Amplification from reference gene primers served as the basis for estimated nucleated cell counts. Generated by immunoSEQ multiplex PCR, the TCRdb table keeps only in-frame clones and is missing some. The V and J calls and clone size are taken from that table; D and trimming were inferred from the DNA. The sample lists just under 60,000 clones, less than 80% occurring once. The sequenced sample consisted of peripheral blood. This sequence joins TRBV4-2 and TRBJ2-5, with D uncertain. This TCR was sampled from a human donor in a cohort sampled during active COVID-19. For the CDR3, the DNA is TGTGCCAGCAGCCAGGGCCAGACCCAGTACTTC. Translation gives CASSQGQTQYF.